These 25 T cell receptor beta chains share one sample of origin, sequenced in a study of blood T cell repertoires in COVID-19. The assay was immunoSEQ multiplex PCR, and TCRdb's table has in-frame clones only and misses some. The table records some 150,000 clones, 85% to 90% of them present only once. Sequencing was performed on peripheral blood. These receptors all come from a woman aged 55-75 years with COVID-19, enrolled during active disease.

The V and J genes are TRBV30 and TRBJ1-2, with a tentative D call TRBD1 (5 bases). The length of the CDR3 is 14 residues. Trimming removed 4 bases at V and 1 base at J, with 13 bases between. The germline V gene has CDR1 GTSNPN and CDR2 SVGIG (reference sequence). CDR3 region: CAWTGHPLNYGYTF. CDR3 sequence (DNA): TGTGCCTGGACCGGACACCCCCTTAACTATGGCTACACCTTC.

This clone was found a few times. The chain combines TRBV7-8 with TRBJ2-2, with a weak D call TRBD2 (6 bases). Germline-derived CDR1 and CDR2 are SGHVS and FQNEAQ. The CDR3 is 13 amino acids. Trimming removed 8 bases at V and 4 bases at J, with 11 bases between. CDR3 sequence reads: CASRRDGTGELFF. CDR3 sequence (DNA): TGTGCCAGCCGGCGGGACGGCACCGGGGAGCTGTTTTTT. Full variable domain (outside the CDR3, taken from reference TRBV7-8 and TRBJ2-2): GAGVSQSPRYKVAKRGQDVALRCDPISGHVSLFWYQQALGQGPEFLTYFQNEAQLDKSGLPSDRFFAERPEGSVSTLKIQRTQQEDSAVYLCASRRDGTGELFFGEGSRLTVL.

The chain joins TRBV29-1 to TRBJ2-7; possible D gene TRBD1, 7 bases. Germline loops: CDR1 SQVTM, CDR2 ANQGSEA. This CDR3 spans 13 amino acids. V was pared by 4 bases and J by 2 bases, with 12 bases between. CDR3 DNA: TGCAGCGTTGGACAGGGACTCACCTACGAGCAGTACTTC. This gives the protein CSVGQGLTYEQYF.

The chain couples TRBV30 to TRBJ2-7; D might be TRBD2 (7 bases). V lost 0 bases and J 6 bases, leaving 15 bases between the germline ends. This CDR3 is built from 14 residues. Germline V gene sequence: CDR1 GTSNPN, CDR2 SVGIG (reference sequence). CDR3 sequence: CAWSVLRGAGEQYF. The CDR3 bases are TGTGCCTGGAGTGTACTCCGGGGGGCAGGCGAGCAGTACTTC. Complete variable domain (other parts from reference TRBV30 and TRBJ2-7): SQTIHQWPATLVQPVGSPLSLECTVEGTSNPNLYWYRQAAGRGLQLLFYSVGIGQISSEVPQNLSASRPQDRQFILSSKKLLLSDSGFYLCAWSVLRGAGEQYFGPGTRLTVT.

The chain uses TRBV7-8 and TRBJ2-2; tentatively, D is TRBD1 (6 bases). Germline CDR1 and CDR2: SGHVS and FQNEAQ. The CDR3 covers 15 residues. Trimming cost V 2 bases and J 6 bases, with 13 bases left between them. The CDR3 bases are TGTGCCAGCAGCTTATTAGAGAGACAGGCCGGGGAGCTGTTTTTT. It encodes CASSLLERQAGELFF.

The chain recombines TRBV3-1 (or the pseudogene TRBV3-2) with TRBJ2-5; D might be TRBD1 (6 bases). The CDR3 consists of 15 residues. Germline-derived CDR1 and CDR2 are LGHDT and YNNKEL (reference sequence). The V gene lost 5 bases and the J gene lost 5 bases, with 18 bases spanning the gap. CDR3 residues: CASSVRTVQRETQYF. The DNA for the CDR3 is TGTGCCAGCAGCGTGAGGACAGTCCAAAGGGAGACCCAGTACTTC.

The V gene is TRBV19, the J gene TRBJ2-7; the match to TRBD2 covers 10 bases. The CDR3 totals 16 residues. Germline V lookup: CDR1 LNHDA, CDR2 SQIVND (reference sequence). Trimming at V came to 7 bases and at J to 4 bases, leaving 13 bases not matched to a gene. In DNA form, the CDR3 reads TGTGCCAGTAAGTTAAGTCATCTAGCGGGAGCGTACGAGCAGTACTTC. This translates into CASKLSHLAGAYEQYF. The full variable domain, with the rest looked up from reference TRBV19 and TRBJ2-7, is DGGITQSPKYLFRKEGQNVTLSCEQNLNHDAMYWYRQDPGQGLRLIYYSQIVNDFQKGDIAEGYSVSREKKESFPLTVTSAQKNPTAFYLCASKLSHLAGAYEQYFGPGTRLTVT.

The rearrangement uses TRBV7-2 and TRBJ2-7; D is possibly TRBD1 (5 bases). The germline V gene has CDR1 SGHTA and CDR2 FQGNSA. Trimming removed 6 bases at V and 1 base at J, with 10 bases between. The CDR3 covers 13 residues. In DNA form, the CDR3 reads TGTGCCAGCAGTCCTCCAGGGTCCTACGAGCAGTACTTC. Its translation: CASSPPGSYEQYF.

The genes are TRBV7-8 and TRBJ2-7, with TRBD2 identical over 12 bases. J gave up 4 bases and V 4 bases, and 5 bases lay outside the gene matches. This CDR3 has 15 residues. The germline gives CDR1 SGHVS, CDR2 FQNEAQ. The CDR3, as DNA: TGTGCCAGCAGCTCCTGGACTAGCGGGGCGTACGAGCAGTACTTC. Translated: CASSSWTSGAYEQYF.

CDR3 amino acids: CAWRGAGGASGELFF. CDR3 bases: TGTGCCTGGAGGGGGGCAGGGGGCGCGAGCGGGGAGCTGTTTTTT. This chain joins TRBV30 and TRBJ2-2, with 8 positions matching TRBD1. Germline values: CDR1 GTSNPN, CDR2 SVGIG (reference sequence). Trimming removed 3 bases from V and 7 bases from J; junction bases left unmatched: 10. The CDR3 loop spans 15 amino acids. The whole variable domain, remainder taken from reference TRBV30 and TRBJ2-2, is SQTIHQWPATLVQPVGSPLSLECTVEGTSNPNLYWYRQAAGRGLQLLFYSVGIGQISSEVPQNLSASRPQDRQFILSSKKLLLSDSGFYLCAWRGAGGASGELFFGEGSRLTVL.

The CDR3 reads CASSIQETQYF. The CDR3 DNA follows: TGTGCCAGCAGTATCCAAGAGACCCAGTACTTC. V is TRBV5-6 and J is TRBJ2-5; D is unresolved. The V end lost 5 bases, the J end lost 1 base, and 3 bases lay between the germline ends. The CDR3 length is 11 residues. CDR1 and CDR2 from the germline V gene are SGHDT and YYEEEE.

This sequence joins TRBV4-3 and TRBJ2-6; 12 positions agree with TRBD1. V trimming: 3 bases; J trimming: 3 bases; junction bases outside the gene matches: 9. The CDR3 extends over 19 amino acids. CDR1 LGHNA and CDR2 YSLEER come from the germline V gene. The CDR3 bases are TGCGCCAGCAGCCACCTAATTCGGGACAGGGGGCTTGGGGCCAACGTCCTGACTTTC. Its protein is CASSHLIRDRGLGANVLTF.

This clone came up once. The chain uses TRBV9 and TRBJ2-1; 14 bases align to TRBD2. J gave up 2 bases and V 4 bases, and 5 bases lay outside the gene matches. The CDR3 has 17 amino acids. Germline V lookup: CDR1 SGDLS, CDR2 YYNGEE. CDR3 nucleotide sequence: TGTGCCAGCAGCTCGGGACTAGCGGGAGACCCCTACAATGAGCAGTTCTTC. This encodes CASSSGLAGDPYNEQFF.

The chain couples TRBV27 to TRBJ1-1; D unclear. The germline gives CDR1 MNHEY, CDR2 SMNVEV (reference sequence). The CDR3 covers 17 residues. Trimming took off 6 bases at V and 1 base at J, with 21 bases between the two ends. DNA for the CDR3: TGTGCCAGCAGCCGAAGGCCGGGGTTGTACGGGAACACTGAAGCTTTCTTT. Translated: CASSRRPGLYGNTEAFF.

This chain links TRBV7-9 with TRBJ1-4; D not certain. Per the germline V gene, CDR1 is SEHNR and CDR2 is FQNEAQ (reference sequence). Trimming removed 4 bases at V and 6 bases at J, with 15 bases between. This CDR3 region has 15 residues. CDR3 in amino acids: CASSSSGRPDEKLFF. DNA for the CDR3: TGTGCCAGCAGCTCGTCGGGGAGACCGGATGAAAAACTGTTTTTT.

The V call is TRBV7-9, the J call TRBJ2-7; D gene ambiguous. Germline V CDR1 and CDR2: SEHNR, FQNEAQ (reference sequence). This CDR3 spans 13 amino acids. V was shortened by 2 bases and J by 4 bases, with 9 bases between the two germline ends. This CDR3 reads CASSLSGIYEQYF. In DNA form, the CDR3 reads TGTGCCAGCAGCTTATCAGGAATATACGAGCAGTACTTC.

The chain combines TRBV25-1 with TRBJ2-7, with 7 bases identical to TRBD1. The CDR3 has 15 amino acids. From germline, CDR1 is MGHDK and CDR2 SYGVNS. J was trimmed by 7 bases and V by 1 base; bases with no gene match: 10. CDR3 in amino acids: CASSESVGQAREQYF. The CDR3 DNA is TGTGCCAGCAGTGAATCCGTAGGACAGGCGAGGGAGCAGTACTTC.

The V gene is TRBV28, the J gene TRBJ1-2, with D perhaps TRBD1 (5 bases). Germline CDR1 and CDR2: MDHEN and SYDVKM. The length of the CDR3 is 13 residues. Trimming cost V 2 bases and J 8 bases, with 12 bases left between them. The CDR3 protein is CASSLSGGRGYTF. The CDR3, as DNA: TGTGCCAGCAGTTTAAGCGGGGGTCGGGGCTACACCTTC.

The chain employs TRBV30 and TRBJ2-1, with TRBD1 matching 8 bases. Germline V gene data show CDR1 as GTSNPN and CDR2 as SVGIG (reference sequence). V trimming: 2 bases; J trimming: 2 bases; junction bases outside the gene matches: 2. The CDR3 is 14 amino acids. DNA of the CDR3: TGTGCCTGGAGTCCGGGACAGGCCTACAATGAGCAGTTCTTC. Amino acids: CAWSPGQAYNEQFF.

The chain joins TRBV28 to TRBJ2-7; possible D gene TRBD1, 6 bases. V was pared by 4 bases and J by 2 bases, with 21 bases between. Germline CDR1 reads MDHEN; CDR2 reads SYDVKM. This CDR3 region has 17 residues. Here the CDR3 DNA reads TGTGCCAGCAGTTCGCCCTTGTTGGGGGCTGCGGCCTACGAGCAGTACTTC. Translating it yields CASSSPLLGAAAYEQYF.

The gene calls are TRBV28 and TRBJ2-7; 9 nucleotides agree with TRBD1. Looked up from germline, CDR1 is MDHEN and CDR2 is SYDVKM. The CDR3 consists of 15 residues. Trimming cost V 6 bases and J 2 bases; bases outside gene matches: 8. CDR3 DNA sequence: TGTGCCAGCAGCCGATGGGGACAGGGCCCCTACGAGCAGTACTTC. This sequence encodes CASSRWGQGPYEQYF. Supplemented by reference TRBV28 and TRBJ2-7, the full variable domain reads DVKVTQSSRYLVKRTGEKVFLECVQDMDHENMFWYRQDPGLGLRLIYFSYDVKMKEKGDIPEGYSVSREKKERFSLILESASTNQTSMYLCASSRWGQGPYEQYFGPGTRLTVT.

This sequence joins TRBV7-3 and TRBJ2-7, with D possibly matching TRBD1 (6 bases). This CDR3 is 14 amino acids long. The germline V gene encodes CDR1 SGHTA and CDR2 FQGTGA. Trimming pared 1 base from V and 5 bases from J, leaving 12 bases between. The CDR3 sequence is CASSLRDKRDEQYF. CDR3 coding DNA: TGTGCCAGCAGCTTAAGGGACAAAAGGGACGAGCAGTACTTC.

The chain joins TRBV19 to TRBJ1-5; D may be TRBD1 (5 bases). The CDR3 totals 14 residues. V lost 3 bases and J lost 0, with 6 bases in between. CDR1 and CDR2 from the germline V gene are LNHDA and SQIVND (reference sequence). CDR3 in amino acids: CASSMQGSNQPQHF. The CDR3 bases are TGTGCCAGTAGTATGCAGGGTAGCAATCAGCCCCAGCATTTT.

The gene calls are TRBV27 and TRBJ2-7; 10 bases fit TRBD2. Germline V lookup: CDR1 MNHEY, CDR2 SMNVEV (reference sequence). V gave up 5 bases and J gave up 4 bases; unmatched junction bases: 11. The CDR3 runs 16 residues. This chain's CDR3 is CASSPVASGSVYEQYF. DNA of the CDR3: TGTGCCAGCAGTCCTGTCGCTAGCGGGAGTGTTTACGAGCAGTACTTC.

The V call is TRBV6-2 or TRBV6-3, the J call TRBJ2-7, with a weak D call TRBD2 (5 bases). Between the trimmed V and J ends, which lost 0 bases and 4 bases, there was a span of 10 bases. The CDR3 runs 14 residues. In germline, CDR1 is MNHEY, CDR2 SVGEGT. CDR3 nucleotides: TGTGCCAGCAGTTACTCGGAGGTTCGGTACGAGCAGTACTTC. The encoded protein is CASSYSEVRYEQYF.